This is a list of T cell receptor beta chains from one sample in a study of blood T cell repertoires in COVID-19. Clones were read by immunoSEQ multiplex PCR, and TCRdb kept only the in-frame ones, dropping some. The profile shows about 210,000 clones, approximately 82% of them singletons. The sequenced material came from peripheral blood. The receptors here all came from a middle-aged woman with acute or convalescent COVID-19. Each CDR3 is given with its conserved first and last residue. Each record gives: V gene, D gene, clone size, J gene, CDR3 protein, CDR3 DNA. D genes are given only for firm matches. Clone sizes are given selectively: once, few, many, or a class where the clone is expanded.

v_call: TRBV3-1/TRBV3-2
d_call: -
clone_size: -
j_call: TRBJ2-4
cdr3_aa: CASSQAYPRGAKNIQYF
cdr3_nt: TGTGCCAGCAGCCAAGCGTACCCGCGGGGAGCCAAAAACATTCAGTACTTC

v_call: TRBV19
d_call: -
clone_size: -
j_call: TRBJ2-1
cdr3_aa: CASSTLGGGYNEQFF
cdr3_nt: TGTGCCAGTAGTACGCTAGGAGGAGGGTACAATGAGCAGTTCTTC

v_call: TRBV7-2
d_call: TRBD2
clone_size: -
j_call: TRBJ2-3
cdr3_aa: CASSTPGGGVYRGTDTQYF
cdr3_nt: TGTGCCAGCAGCACCCCGGGGGGGGGCGTATATAGAGGCACAGATACGCAGTATTTT

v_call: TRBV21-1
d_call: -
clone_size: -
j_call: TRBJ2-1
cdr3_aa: CASSKDVRGRRVKYNEQFF
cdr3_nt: TGTGCCAGCAGCAAAGATGTCCGAGGCCGGCGGGTCAAATACAATGAGCAGTTCTTC

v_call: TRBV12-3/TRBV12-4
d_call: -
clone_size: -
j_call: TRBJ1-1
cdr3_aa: CASSFGENTEAFF
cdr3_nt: TGTGCCAGCAGTTTCGGGGAGAACACTGAAGCTTTCTTT

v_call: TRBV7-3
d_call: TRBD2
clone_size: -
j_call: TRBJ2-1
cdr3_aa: CASSLIPGGLSEQFF
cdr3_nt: TGTGCCAGCAGCTTAATTCCGGGGGGGCTCAGTGAGCAGTTCTTC

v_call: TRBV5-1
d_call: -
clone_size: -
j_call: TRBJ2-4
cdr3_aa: CASSPTAGSAKNIQYF
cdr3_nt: TGCGCCAGCAGCCCCACCGCAGGCTCAGCCAAAAACATTCAGTACTTC

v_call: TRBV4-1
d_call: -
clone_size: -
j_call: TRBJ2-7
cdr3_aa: CASSQVSEGHKGQYF
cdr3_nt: TGCGCCAGCAGCCAAGTTTCCGAAGGACATAAAGGGCAGTACTTC

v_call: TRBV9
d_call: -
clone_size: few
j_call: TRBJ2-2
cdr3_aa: CASSPHAATGELFF
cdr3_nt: TGTGCCAGCAGCCCTCACGCGGCCACCGGGGAGCTGTTTTTT

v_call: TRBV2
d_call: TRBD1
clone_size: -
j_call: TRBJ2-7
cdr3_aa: CASSRGQGYSYEQYF
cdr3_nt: TGTGCCAGCAGTCGGGGACAGGGTTATAGCTACGAGCAGTACTTC

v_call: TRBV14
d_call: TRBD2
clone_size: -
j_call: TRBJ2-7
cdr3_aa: CASSPVVAGTYEQYF
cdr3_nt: TGTGCCAGCAGCCCTGTAGTAGCGGGAACCTACGAGCAGTACTTC

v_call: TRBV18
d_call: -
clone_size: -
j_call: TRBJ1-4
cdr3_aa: CASSPVRVNDEKLFF
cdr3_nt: TGTGCCAGCTCACCGGTCCGGGTTAATGATGAAAAACTGTTTTTT

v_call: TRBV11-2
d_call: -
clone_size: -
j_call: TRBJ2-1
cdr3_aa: CASSFGVAEPFF
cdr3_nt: TGTGCCAGCAGCTTTGGCGTAGCGGAGCCGTTCTTC

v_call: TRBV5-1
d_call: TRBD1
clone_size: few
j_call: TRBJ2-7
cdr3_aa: CASSRDRAWSYEQYF
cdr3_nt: TGCGCCAGCAGCCGTGACAGGGCGTGGAGCTACGAGCAGTACTTC

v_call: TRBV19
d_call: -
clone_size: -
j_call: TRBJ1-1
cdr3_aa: CASSIDQSFVRGAFF
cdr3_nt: TGTGCCAGTAGTATAGATCAGAGCTTTGTTCGAGGGGCTTTCTTT

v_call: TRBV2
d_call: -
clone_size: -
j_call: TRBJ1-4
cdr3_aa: CASRQAATNEKLFF
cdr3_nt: TGTGCCAGCAGACAGGCCGCAACTAATGAAAAACTGTTTTTT

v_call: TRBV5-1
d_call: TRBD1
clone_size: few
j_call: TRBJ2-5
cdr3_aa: CASSLAATQGAQTQYF
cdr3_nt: TGCGCCAGCAGCTTGGCCGCGACACAGGGGGCTCAGACCCAGTACTTC

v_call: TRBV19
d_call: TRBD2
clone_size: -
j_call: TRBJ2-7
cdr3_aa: CASSTRASGSYEQYF
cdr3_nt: TGTGCCAGTAGTACCCGGGCTAGCGGGAGTTACGAGCAGTACTTC

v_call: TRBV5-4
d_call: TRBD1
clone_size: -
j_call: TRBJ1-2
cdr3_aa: CASSLPGQGPYGYTF
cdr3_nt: TGTGCCAGCAGCTTGCCCGGACAGGGCCCTTATGGCTACACCTTC

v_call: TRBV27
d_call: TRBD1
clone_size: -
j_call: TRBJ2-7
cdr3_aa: CASSIHSGTGVTYEQYF
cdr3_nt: TGTGCCAGCAGTATTCACTCGGGAACAGGGGTGACCTACGAGCAGTACTTC

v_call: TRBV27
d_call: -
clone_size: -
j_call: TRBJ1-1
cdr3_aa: CASSSRYRDPEAFF
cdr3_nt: TGTGCCAGCAGTTCGCGTTACAGGGATCCTGAAGCTTTCTTT

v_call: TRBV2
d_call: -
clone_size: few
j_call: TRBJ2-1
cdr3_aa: CASSETASYNEQFF
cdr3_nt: TGTGCCAGCAGTGAGACAGCGAGCTACAATGAGCAGTTCTTC

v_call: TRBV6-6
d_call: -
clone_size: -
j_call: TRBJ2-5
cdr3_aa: CASRDSQILETQYF
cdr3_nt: TGTGCCAGCAGGGATAGCCAGATACTGGAGACCCAGTACTTC

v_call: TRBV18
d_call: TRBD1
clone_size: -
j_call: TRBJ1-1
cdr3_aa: CASSPAGGAPEAFF
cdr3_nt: TGTGCCAGCTCACCAGCAGGGGGCGCACCTGAAGCTTTCTTT

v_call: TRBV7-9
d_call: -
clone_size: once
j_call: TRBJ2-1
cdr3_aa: CASSSSLSGWGYNEQFF
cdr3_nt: TGTGCCAGCAGCTCTAGCCTGAGCGGGTGGGGGTACAATGAGCAGTTCTTC

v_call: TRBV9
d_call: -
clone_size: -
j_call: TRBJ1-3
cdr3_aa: CASSATGLSGNTIYF
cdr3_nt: TGTGCCAGCAGCGCAACAGGGCTCTCTGGAAACACCATATATTTT

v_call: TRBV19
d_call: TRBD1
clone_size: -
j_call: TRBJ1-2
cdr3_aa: CASSISWSGGPENGYTF
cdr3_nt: TGTGCCAGTAGTATTAGCTGGTCAGGGGGACCAGAAAATGGCTACACCTTC

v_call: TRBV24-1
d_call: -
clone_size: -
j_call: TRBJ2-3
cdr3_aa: CATSDLGGGSSTDTQYF
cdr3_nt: TGTGCCACCAGTGATTTGGGCGGAGGTTCTAGCACAGATACGCAGTATTTT

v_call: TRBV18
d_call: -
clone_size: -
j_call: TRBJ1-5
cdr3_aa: CASSLTGKSSQPQHF
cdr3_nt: TGTGCCAGCTCGCTAACAGGAAAATCTAGTCAGCCCCAGCATTTT

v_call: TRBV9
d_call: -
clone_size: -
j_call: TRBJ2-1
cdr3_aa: CASSVDLGSSYNEQFF
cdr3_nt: TGTGCCAGCAGCGTAGATCTCGGGAGCTCCTACAATGAGCAGTTCTTC

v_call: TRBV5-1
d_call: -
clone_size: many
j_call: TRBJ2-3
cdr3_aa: CASSLDEARPYF
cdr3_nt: TGCGCCAGCAGCTTGGACGAGGCCAGACCTTATTTT

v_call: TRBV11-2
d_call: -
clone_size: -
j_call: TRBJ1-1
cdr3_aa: CASSRILLASNTEAFF
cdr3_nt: TGTGCCAGCAGCCGTATCCTTCTAGCCTCGAACACTGAAGCTTTCTTT

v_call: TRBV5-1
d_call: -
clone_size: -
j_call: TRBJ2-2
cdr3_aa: CASSSKTGYTGELFF
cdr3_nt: TGCGCCAGCAGCTCGAAGACTGGTTACACCGGGGAGCTGTTTTTT

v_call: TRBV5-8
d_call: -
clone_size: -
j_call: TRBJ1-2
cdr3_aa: CASSLESGSRHGYTF
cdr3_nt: TGTGCCAGCAGCTTGGAATCGGGATCCCGCCATGGCTACACCTTC

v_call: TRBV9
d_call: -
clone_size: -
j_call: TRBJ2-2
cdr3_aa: CASSVPRTGPTGSGELFF
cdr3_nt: TGTGCCAGCAGCGTTCCCAGGACCGGGCCCACGGGGAGCGGGGAGCTGTTTTTT

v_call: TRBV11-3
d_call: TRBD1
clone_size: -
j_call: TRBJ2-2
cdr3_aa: CASSLLPGGTGELFF
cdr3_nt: TGTGCCAGCAGCTTACTTCCAGGGGGAACCGGGGAGCTGTTTTTT

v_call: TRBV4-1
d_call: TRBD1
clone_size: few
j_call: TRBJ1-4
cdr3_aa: CASSHAITGTGGRWDEKLFF
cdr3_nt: TGCGCCAGCAGCCACGCAATTACCGGGACAGGGGGCCGGTGGGATGAAAAACTGTTTTTT

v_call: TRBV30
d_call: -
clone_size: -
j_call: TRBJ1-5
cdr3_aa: CAWEAGSNQPQHF
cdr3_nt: TGTGCCTGGGAGGCTGGTAGCAATCAGCCCCAGCATTTT

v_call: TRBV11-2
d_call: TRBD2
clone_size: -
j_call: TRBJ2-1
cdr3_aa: CASSSGTSGYNEQFF
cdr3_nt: TGTGCCAGCAGCTCAGGGACTAGCGGCTACAATGAGCAGTTCTTC

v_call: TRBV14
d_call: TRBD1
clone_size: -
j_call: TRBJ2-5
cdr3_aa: CASSPRTGQETQYF
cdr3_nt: TGTGCCAGCAGCCCCCGGACAGGCCAAGAGACCCAGTACTTC

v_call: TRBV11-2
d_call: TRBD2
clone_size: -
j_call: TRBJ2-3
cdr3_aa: CASSYLSGGAKTQYF
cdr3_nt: TGTGCCAGCAGCTACCTTAGCGGGGGGGCCAAAACGCAGTATTTT

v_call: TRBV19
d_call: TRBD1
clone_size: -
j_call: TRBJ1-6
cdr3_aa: CASGRGTGSNSPLHF
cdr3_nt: TGTGCCAGTGGAAGAGGGACAGGGAGCAATTCACCCCTCCACTTT

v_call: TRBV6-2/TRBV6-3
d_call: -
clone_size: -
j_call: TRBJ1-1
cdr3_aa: CASSYSGMFEAFF
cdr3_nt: TGTGCCAGCAGTTACTCGGGCATGTTTGAAGCTTTCTTT

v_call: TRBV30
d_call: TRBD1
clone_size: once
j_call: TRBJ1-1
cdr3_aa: CAWNPGQGNTEAFF
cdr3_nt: TGTGCCTGGAACCCGGGACAGGGGAACACTGAAGCTTTCTTT

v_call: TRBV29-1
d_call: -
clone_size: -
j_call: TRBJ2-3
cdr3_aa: CSVAETMITDTQYF
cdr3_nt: TGCAGCGTCGCGGAGACTATGATCACAGATACGCAGTATTTT

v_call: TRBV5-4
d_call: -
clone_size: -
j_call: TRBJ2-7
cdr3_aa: CASSLLGSPVPHEQYF
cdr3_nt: TGTGCCAGCAGCTTGCTAGGCTCTCCCGTTCCGCACGAGCAGTACTTC

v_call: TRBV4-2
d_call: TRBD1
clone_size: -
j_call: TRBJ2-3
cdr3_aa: CASSQEGTGSLTDTQYF
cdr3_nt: TGTGCCAGCAGCCAAGAGGGGACAGGGAGTTTAACAGATACGCAGTATTTT

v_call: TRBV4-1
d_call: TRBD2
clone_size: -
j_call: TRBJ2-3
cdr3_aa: CASSPGLAGVGSTDTQYF
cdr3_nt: TGCGCCAGCAGCCCTGGACTAGCGGGAGTTGGTTCCACAGATACGCAGTATTTT

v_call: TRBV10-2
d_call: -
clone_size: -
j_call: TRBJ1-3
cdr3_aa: CASRKMASGNTIYF
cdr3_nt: TGCGCCAGCAGGAAGATGGCCTCTGGAAACACCATATATTTT

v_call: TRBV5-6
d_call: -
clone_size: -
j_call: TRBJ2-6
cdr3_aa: CASSPDSSGANVLTF
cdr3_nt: TGTGCCAGCAGCCCGGACAGCTCTGGGGCCAACGTCCTGACTTTC

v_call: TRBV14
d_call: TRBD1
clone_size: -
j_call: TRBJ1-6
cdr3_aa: CASSQLGQGNTPLHF
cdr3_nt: TGTGCCAGCAGCCAATTGGGACAGGGTAATACACCCCTCCACTTT

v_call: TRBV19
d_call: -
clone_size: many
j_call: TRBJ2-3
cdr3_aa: CASRRGNGDTQYF
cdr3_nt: TGTGCCAGTAGAAGGGGGAATGGGGATACGCAGTATTTT

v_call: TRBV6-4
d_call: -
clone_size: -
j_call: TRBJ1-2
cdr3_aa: CASSDSYQGNYGYTF
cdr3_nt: TGTGCCAGCAGTGACTCGTATCAGGGTAACTATGGCTACACCTTC

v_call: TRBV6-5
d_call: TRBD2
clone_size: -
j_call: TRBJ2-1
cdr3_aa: CASSSSGRARQFF
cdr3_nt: TGTGCCAGCAGCAGCAGCGGGAGGGCCCGGCAGTTCTTC